Shown below are 25 T cell receptor beta chains from a single sample sequenced in a study of T cell responses to AZD1222 COVID-19 vaccine. Using immunoSEQ multiplex PCR, the repertoire was profiled, and TCRdb retains in-frame clones only, with some absent. The sample lists 70,000 to 90,000 clones; approximately 83% were seen once. The sample in question was peripheral blood, obtained 28 days after the second AZD1222 dose. These receptors all stem from an adult who received the AZD1222 COVID-19 vaccine.

This clone was seen a few times. The V and J genes are TRBV6-5 and TRBJ2-5, with 10 bases aligning to TRBD2. CDR1 and CDR2 (germline): MNHEY, SVGAGI. The CDR3 totals 16 residues. The J segment lost 2 bases and the V segment lost 3 bases, leaving 6 bases of the junction unmatched. In DNA form, the CDR3 reads TGTGCCAGCAGTTATCCCCCTAGCGGGGGTCAAGAGACCCAGTACTTC. Translating gives CASSYPPSGGQETQYF.

In this sample, this clone turned up once. The chain combines TRBV28 with TRBJ1-1; 9 bases are a match to TRBD1. The CDR3 is made up of 14 amino acids. The V segment lost 6 bases and the J segment 9 bases; nucleotides outside the gene matches: 11. CDR1 MDHEN and CDR2 SYDVKM come from the germline V gene. CDR3 sequence: CASSRTGGHLKAFF. The CDR3 DNA reads TGTGCCAGCAGCCGAACAGGGGGCCATCTCAAAGCTTTCTTT.

V usage is TRBV10-3 and J usage is TRBJ1-6, with D possibly TRBD1 on 5 matching bases. The germline V gene has CDR1 ENHRY and CDR2 SYGVKD. The V end lost 7 bases, the J end lost 6 bases, and 10 bases lay between the germline ends. CDR3 length: 13 amino acids. The CDR3 nucleotides are TGTGCCATCAAGGGACCATCTAATTCACCCCTCCACTTT. It translates to CAIKGPSNSPLHF.

V usage is TRBV12-3 or TRBV12-4 and J usage is TRBJ1-5; D is unclear. The CDR3 consists of 12 residues. Trimming pared 7 bases from V and 6 bases from J, leaving 10 bases between. The CDR3 here is CASTMGSQPQHF. The CDR3 nucleotides read TGTGCCAGCACCATGGGGAGTCAGCCCCAGCATTTT.

V usage is TRBV18 and J usage is TRBJ2-3; 7 nucleotides align to TRBD2. Trimming at V came to 3 bases and at J to 0 bases, leaving 12 bases not matched to a gene. Germline V CDR1 and CDR2: KGHSH, LQKENI. This CDR3 has 18 residues. The CDR3, as DNA: TGTGCCAGCTCACCGGCTGCGGCGGGGGTTACTAGCACAGATACGCAGTATTTT. Amino acid sequence: CASSPAAAGVTSTDTQYF.

The chain joins TRBV19 to TRBJ2-5, with 8 nucleotides matching TRBD1. Germline CDR1 and CDR2: LNHDA and SQIVND (reference sequence). V lost 8 bases and J lost 5; bases outside the gene matches: 7. CDR3 length equals 13 residues. In DNA form, the CDR3 reads TGTGCCAGTCATGGACAGGGCGGCGAGACCCAGTACTTC. Protein sequence: CASHGQGGETQYF.

The V gene is TRBV24-1, the J gene TRBJ1-5; D gene unclear. The CDR3 loop spans 15 amino acids. Germline-derived CDR1 and CDR2 are KGHDR and SFDVKD. Trimming shortened V by 0 bases and J by 6 bases, and 11 bases separated the two germline ends. The CDR3 loop is CATSDLVKPTQPQHF. CDR3 sequence (DNA): TGTGCCACCAGTGATTTGGTCAAGCCAACTCAGCCCCAGCATTTT.

The chain uses TRBV7-6 and TRBJ2-7, with 7 bases that match TRBD2. Germline trimming cut 3 bases from V and 2 bases from J; bases unmatched to any gene: 10. The germline gives CDR1 SGHVS, CDR2 FNYEAQ. This CDR3 spans 16 amino acids. CDR3 bases: TGTGCCAGCAGCTTTCGAGGGACTACGCCCACCTACGAGCAGTACTTC. This encodes CASSFRGTTPTYEQYF.

V gene TRBV5-5 combines with J gene TRBJ2-5; no firm D call. V gave up 1 base and J gave up 0 bases, with 7 bases separating them. This CDR3 region has 14 residues. Looked up from germline, CDR1 is SGHKS and CDR2 is YYEKEE (reference sequence). Here the CDR3 reads CASSLSMYQETQYF. CDR3 DNA: TGTGCCAGCAGCTTGAGTATGTACCAAGAGACCCAGTACTTC.

This chain links TRBV7-8 with TRBJ1-1; D unclear. The CDR3 is 12 amino acids. Germline values: CDR1 SGHVS, CDR2 FQNEAQ. Trimming took 5 bases from V and 7 from J, leaving 11 bases between them. CDR3 sequence: CASSPDPNEAFF. The DNA of the CDR3 is TGTGCCAGCAGCCCGGACCCAAATGAAGCTTTCTTT.

CDR3 loop: CASSFSGEGTDTQYF. CDR3 bases: TGTGCCAGCAGCTTTTCTGGTGAAGGGACTGATACGCAGTATTTT. The chain couples TRBV5-4 to TRBJ2-3; D may be TRBD2 (6 bases). The V and J ends lost 2 bases and 6 bases respectively, with 16 bases between them. The CDR3 is 15 residues long. CDR1 is SGHNT, CDR2 YYREEE, per germline (reference sequence).

The rearrangement links TRBV6-5 to TRBJ1-2; the D is unclear. The CDR3 loop spans 14 amino acids. In germline, CDR1 is MNHEY, CDR2 SVGAGI. V gave up 7 bases and J gave up 3 bases, with 15 bases separating them. CDR3 sequence (DNA): TGTGCCAGCAACGAACGAGGGAGTCACTATGGCTACACCTTC. Amino acid sequence: CASNERGSHYGYTF.

The V call is TRBV19, the J call TRBJ1-2; D is unclear. This CDR3 has 14 residues. Germline lookup yields CDR1 LNHDA and CDR2 SQIVND (reference sequence). The V gene lost 1 base and the J gene lost 1 base, with 7 bases spanning the gap. CDR3 DNA sequence: TGTGCCAGTAGTATAGGCACGAGTAACTATGGCTACACCTTC. It is translated as CASSIGTSNYGYTF.

The gene calls are TRBV5-5 and TRBJ2-1; D call uncertain. Trimming pared 0 bases from V and 0 bases from J, leaving 10 bases between. The CDR3 consists of 16 residues. Germline values: CDR1 SGHKS, CDR2 YYEKEE (reference sequence). This chain's CDR3 is CASSLEALISYNEQFF. CDR3 bases: TGTGCCAGCAGCTTGGAAGCGCTGATCTCCTACAATGAGCAGTTCTTC.

The chain links TRBV4-1 to TRBJ2-7; a weak D match, TRBD1 (5 bases). Germline assignment: CDR1 MGHRA and CDR2 YSYEKL. The CDR3 length is 16 residues. The ends were cut back, 0 bases at V and 7 bases at J, with 19 bases in the middle. The CDR3 reads CASSQDVRQGLGEQYF. In DNA, the CDR3 is TGCGCCAGCAGCCAAGATGTTCGGCAGGGATTAGGTGAGCAGTACTTC.

J is TRBJ1-4 and V is TRBV3-1 (or the pseudogene TRBV3-2); D unresolved. Trimming took off 1 base at V and 3 bases at J, with 9 bases between the two ends. The CDR3 has 15 amino acids. Germline loops: CDR1 LGHDT, CDR2 YNNKEL (reference sequence). The CDR3 bases are TGTGCCAGCAGCCAAGTAACAGCTCCTAATGAAAAACTGTTTTTT. It codes for CASSQVTAPNEKLFF.

This chain joins TRBV20-1 and TRBJ2-7; maybe TRBD1 (6 bases). Trimming left V 3 bases short and J 7 bases short, with 10 bases between. The V gene's germline CDR1 is DFQATT and CDR2 SNEGSKA (reference sequence). CDR3 length: 11 residues. CDR3 residues: CSASRGREQYF. The CDR3, as DNA: TGCAGTGCTAGCAGGGGTCGGGAGCAGTACTTC.

This clone has only a few counts. The chain is built from TRBV3-1 (or the pseudogene TRBV3-2) and TRBJ2-5; possible D gene TRBD2, 6 bases. The V end lost 4 bases, the J end lost 1 base, and 13 bases lay between the germline ends. Germline V gene lookup returns CDR1 LGHDT and CDR2 YNNKEL (reference sequence). The CDR3 length is 15 residues. The chain's CDR3 is CASSPSSVSQETQYF. For the CDR3, the DNA is TGTGCCAGCAGCCCGTCTAGCGTATCCCAAGAGACCCAGTACTTC.

CDR3 nucleotide sequence: TGCGCCAGCAGGACAGGGGGCTCTGGAAACACCATATATTTT. Protein sequence: CASRTGGSGNTIYF. J is TRBJ1-3 and V is TRBV5-1; 9 nucleotides line up with TRBD1. The CDR3 is 14 amino acids. V was pared by 5 bases and J by 0 bases, with 0 bases of the junction left unmatched. Per the germline V gene, CDR1 is SGHRS and CDR2 is YFSETQ. The variable domain in full, completed from reference TRBV5-1 and TRBJ1-3, reads KAGVTQTPRYLIKTRGQQVTLSCSPISGHRSVSWYQQTPGQGLQFLFEYFSETQRNKGNFPGRFSGRQFSNSRSEMNVSTLELGDSALYLCASRTGGSGNTIYFGEGSWLTVV.

A single count supports this clone. The V call is TRBV7-2, the J call TRBJ2-1; 7 bases are shared with TRBD1. Germline values: CDR1 SGHTA, CDR2 FQGNSA. The CDR3 has 14 amino acids. V lost 7 bases to trimming and J lost 4 bases; unmatched junction nucleotides: 7. The DNA of the CDR3 is TGTGCCAGCAACCGGGACAGCCTATACAATGAGCAGTTCTTC. Translated, it gives CASNRDSLYNEQFF.

The rearrangement joins TRBV5-4 to TRBJ2-2, with D perhaps TRBD1 or TRBD2 (5 bases each). The CDR3 length is 17 residues. Trimming pared 7 bases from V and 2 bases from J, leaving 21 bases between. In germline, CDR1 is SGHNT, CDR2 YYREEE (reference sequence). CDR3 DNA: TGTGCCAGCCTTTCGGGGCCAGGCCGTAAAAACACCGGGGAGCTGTTTTTT. As protein: CASLSGPGRKNTGELFF. Full variable domain (rest looked up from reference TRBV5-4 and TRBJ2-2): ETGVTQSPTHLIKTRGQQVTLRCSSQSGHNTVSWYQQALGQGPQFIFQYYREEENGRGNFPPRFSGLQFPNYSSELNVNALELDDSALYLCASLSGPGRKNTGELFFGEGSRLTVL.

A few counts support this clone. J is TRBJ1-1 and V is TRBV10-3; D uncertain. Trimming pared 0 bases from V and 4 bases from J, leaving 15 bases between. From germline, CDR1 is ENHRY and CDR2 SYGVKD. The CDR3 runs 16 residues. The CDR3 region is CAISESGIGRGTEAFF. DNA of the CDR3: TGTGCCATCAGTGAGTCAGGGATAGGCCGGGGCACTGAAGCTTTCTTT.

CDR3 sequence reads: CASSMTGHLNEQFF. The CDR3 DNA reads TGTGCCAGTAGTATGACAGGCCACCTCAATGAGCAGTTCTTC. The chain recombines TRBV19 with TRBJ2-1; a possible D gene is TRBD1 (6 bases). This CDR3 spans 14 amino acids. Germline loops: CDR1 LNHDA, CDR2 SQIVND (reference sequence). V lost 3 bases, J lost 6 bases, and 12 bases lay in between.

This sequence joins TRBV6-5 and TRBJ2-7; either TRBD1 or TRBD2 may supply D (5 bases each). Looked up from germline, CDR1 is MNHEY and CDR2 is SVGAGI. Trimming removed 7 bases at V and 2 bases at J, with 15 bases between. The CDR3 contains 14 residues. CDR3 loop: CASTRDQGPYEQYF. CDR3 sequence (DNA): TGTGCCAGCACTCGGGACCAGGGCCCCTACGAGCAGTACTTC.

The chain links TRBV18 to TRBJ1-1; 10 bases align to TRBD1. This CDR3 has 15 amino acids. V lost 1 base to trimming and J lost 4 bases; unmatched junction nucleotides: 3. Looked up from germline, CDR1 is KGHSH and CDR2 is LQKENI. The CDR3 spells CASSPLDRGGTEAFF. CDR3 in DNA: TGTGCCAGCTCACCACTGGACAGGGGGGGCACTGAAGCTTTCTTT.